These 11 T cell receptor delta chains share one sample of origin, sequenced in a study of gamma delta lymphoproliferative disorders and STAT genes. PBMCs from patients and controls supplied the genomic DNA for sequencing. TCRdb reanalysed the multiplex PCR reads via CATT. The sample yields roughly 1,400 delta-chain clones, 2.5% to 3% seen once. The sequencing sample was made of blood. The receptor set was obtained from a human donor in good health.

The sample holds a few counts of this clone. With a far larger clone one base away, a read error is the likely cause. Other DNA variants within this sample encode the same CDR3. J is TRDJ1 and V is TRDV1, with a tentative D call TRDD3 (6 bases). Germline loops: CDR1 TSWWSYY, CDR2 QGS. This CDR3 has 21 residues. Here the CDR3 reads CALGELDLTPLGYSSADKLIF. The DNA of the CDR3 is TGTGCCCTTGGGGAACTAGACCTTACTCCTTTGGGATATAGTTCGGCCGATAAACTCATCTTT.

As concerns this clone: A read error is likely here: a far larger clone is one base away. Additional DNA sequences in this sample encode the identical CDR3. The genes are TRDV2 and TRDJ1; tentative D call: TRDD3 (5 bases). Per the germline V gene, CDR1 is GEAIGNYY and CDR2 is EKD. The CDR3 consists of 15 residues. V was trimmed by 6 bases and J by 0 bases, leaving 16 bases between them. CDR3 residues: CACLLGEFYTDKLIF. The CDR3 DNA sequence: TGTGCCTGTTTACTAGGGGAGTTTTACACCGATAAACTCATCTTT.

Concerning this clone: For this DNA, TCRdb reports the protein of a much larger clone, which diverges at residue 18, most likely from a read error; the protein presented here is translated directly from the DNA. V is TRDV2 and J is TRDJ1; TRDD3 agrees at 12 bases. Germline V CDR1 and CDR2: GEAIGNYY, EKD. CDR3 length: 24 amino acids. V lost 1 base, J lost 1 base, and 27 bases stayed unmatched. CDR3 coding DNA: TGTGCCTGTGACACGATCTCCCCTCCCACACTTTCTGGGGGATACGCTAGGTGCACCGATAAACTCATCTTT. Translating gives CACDTISPPTLSGGYARCTDKLIF.

This clone appeared a few times. Translating this DNA gives a protein that differs at residue 6 from the TCRdb one, which belongs to a much larger clone; a read error is likely, and the protein shown is this translation. The CDR3 DNA reads as TGTGCCTGTGACACGGTCTCCCCTCCCACACTTTCTGGGGGATACGCTAGGTACACCGATAAACTCATCTTT. As protein: CACDTVSPPTLSGGYARYTDKLIF. The V gene is TRDV2, the J gene TRDJ1, with TRDD3 matching over 12 bases. With V trimmed by 1 base and J by 0 bases, 26 bases remained unmatched. From germline, CDR1 is GEAIGNYY and CDR2 EKD. The CDR3 consists of 24 residues.

As for this clone: TCRdb shows a much larger clone's protein in place of this DNA's translation, and the two differ at residue 12, likely through a read error; the protein shown is translated from the DNA. The chain combines TRDV2 with TRDJ1; 8 bases fit TRDD3. The CDR3 loop spans 18 amino acids. Germline V lookup: CDR1 GEAIGNYY, CDR2 EKD. V was clipped by 1 base and J by 1 base; unmatched bases: 13. CDR3 protein: CACDTLRFYWGGTDKLIF. CDR3 nucleotides: TGTGCCTGTGACACACTAAGGTTTTACTGGGGGGGCACCGATAAACTCATCTTT.

The J gene was reported as TRDJ3; the V gene went uncalled; the table calls TRDD3, which could not be checked here. The CDR3 loop spans 22 amino acids. CDR3 residues: CASLLTYWGIPTPSWDTRQMFF. The CDR3 coding sequence is TGTGCCTCCCTACTAACGTACTGGGGGATACCTACCCCCTCCTGGGACACCCGACAGATGTTTTTC.

Of note for this clone: It is likely a read error: a sequence one base away is far more abundant. Other DNA sequences in the same sample also yield this CDR3. The rearrangement uses TRDV2 and TRDJ1; D unclear. The germline gives CDR1 GEAIGNYY, CDR2 EKD. This CDR3 contains 17 residues. In nucleotides, the CDR3 is TGTGCCTGTGACACCGTGAGCGCAGGATCCAATTCCGATAAGCTCATCTTT. Residues: CACDTVSAGSNSDKLIF.

This clone was observed a few times. One base separates it from a far larger clone, so it is likely a read error. At the DNA level, this CDR3 is encoded by other sequences in the same sample as well. V and J are TRDV2 and TRDJ1; 12 nucleotides line up with TRDD3. V was pared by 1 base and J by 0 bases, with 26 bases of the junction left unmatched. The CDR3 sequence is 24 residues long. Germline V gene sequence: CDR1 GEAIGNYY, CDR2 EKD. DNA of the CDR3: TGTGCCTGTGACACGATCTCCCCTCCCACGCTTTCTGGGGGATACGCTAGGTACACCGATAAACTCATCTTT. Its translation: CACDTISPPTLSGGYARYTDKLIF.

This clone was observed many times. A far larger clone is one base from this, pointing to a likely read error. V usage is TRDV2 and J usage is TRDJ1, with 13 nucleotides matching TRDD3. The CDR3 has 17 residues. Per germline, CDR1 GEAIGNYY and CDR2 EKD. CDR3 sequence reads: CACDLLGDTENTDKPIF. The DNA of the CDR3 is TGTGCCTGTGACTTACTGGGGGATACGGAAAACACCGATAAACCCATCTTT.

A note on this clone: TCRdb attributes to this sequence the protein of a much larger clone, which differs from the DNA translation at residue 3; a read error is likely, and the protein displayed is translated from the DNA. The gene calls are TRDV2 and TRDJ1; a weak D match, TRDD2 (5 bases). Germline V gene sequence: CDR1 GEAIGNYY, CDR2 EKD. The CDR3 loop spans 17 amino acids. In nucleotides, the CDR3 is TGTGCCCGTGACACCGTAGGGACCCTACCAAACACCGATAAACTCATCTTT. Translated: CARDTVGTLPNTDKLIF.

This clone is large (0.1 to 1%) by share. The identical CDR3 is also encoded by other nucleotide sequences in the sample. The chain combines TRDV3 with TRDJ1; 9 positions agree with TRDD3. V trimming: 1 base; J trimming: 4 bases; junction bases outside the gene matches: 16. This CDR3 comprises 17 residues. Germline V gene sequence: CDR1 TVYSNPD, CDR2 GDNSRS (reference sequence). The CDR3 DNA follows: TGTGCCTTTAAACTCGCACCGTACTGGGGGAGTGTCGATAAACTCATCTTT. It specifies CAFKLAPYWGSVDKLIF.